This paragraph reports one T cell receptor beta chain. Its specificity is not known. A multiplex PCR was run with 60 Vbeta primers and 13 Jbeta primers. Some clones are missing from TCRdb's copy, which holds only in-frame ones; the method was immunoSEQ multiplex PCR. Here the sample spans roughly 190,000 clones, 81% being singletons. This sample was included in a study of cytomegalovirus exposure and HLA in healthy donors. Overall study findings and caveats: Earlier analysis found most TCR beta V segments productive about 87% or about 30% of the time. As a later analysis showed, a missense DCLRE1C variant was linked to trimming of TCR beta V- and J-genes. The study put 150 to 200 TCR beta chains on its list as cytomegalovirus-associated. A later analysis linked 15,000 to 20,000 TCR beta sequences to HLA alleles at 0.05 false discovery rate.

Trimming took off 0 bases at V and 7 bases at J, with 7 bases between the two ends. The V gene's germline CDR1 is LNHDA and CDR2 SQIVND (reference sequence). The CDR3 contains 14 residues. The clonotype originates from a man between 18 and 29 years old in good health and CMV-seronegative. Sequencing was performed on PBMCs. The J gene is TRBJ1-6, the V gene TRBV19; D might be TRBD1 (5 bases). The CDR3 spells CASSIDPGNSPLHF. CDR3 coding DNA: TGTGCCAGTAGTATAGATCCAGGGAATTCACCCCTCCACTTT.